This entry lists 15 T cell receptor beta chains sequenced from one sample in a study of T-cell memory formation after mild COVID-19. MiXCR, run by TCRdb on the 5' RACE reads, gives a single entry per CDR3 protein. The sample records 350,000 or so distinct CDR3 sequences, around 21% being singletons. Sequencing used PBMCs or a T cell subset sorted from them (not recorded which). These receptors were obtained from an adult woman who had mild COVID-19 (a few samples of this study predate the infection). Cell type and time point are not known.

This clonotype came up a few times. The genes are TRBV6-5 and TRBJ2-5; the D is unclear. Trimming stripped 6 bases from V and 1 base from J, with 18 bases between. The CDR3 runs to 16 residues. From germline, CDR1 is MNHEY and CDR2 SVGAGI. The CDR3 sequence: CASSRRVAFTQETQYF. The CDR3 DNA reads TGTGCCAGCAGCCGACGGGTAGCTTTCACCCAAGAGACCCAGTACTTC.

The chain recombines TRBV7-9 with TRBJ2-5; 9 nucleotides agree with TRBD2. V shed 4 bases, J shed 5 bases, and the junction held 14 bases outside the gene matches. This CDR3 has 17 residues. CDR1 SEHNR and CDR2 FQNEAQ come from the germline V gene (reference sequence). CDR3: CASSSDGGGRAGETQYF. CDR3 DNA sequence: TGTGCCAGCAGCTCCGACGGAGGCGGGAGGGCCGGGGAGACCCAGTACTTC.

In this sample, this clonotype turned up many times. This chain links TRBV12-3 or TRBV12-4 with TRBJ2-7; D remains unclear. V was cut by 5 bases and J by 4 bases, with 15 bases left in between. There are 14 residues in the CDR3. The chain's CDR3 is CASSNQDWGYEQYF. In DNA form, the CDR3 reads TGTGCCAGCAGTAACCAAGACTGGGGATACGAGCAGTACTTC.

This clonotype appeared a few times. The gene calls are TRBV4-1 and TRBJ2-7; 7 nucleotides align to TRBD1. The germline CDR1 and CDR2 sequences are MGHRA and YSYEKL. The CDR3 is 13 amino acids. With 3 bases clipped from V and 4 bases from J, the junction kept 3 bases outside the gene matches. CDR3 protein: CASSQSQGYEQYF. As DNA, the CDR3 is TGCGCCAGCAGCCAGTCACAGGGGTACGAGCAGTACTTC.

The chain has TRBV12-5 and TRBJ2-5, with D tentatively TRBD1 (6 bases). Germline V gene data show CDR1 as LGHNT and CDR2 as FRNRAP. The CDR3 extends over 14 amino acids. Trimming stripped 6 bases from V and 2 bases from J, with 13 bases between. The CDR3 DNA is TGTGCTAGTGGATCAGGGGACGCACAAGAGACCCAGTACTTC. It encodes CASGSGDAQETQYF.

The CDR3 DNA is TGTGCCAGCAGTTACGGCGGGGGGAACCAAGAGACCCAGTACTTC. Its protein is CASSYGGGNQETQYF. This chain uses TRBV6-6 with TRBJ2-5; 8 nucleotides match TRBD2. CDR1 MNHNY and CDR2 SVGAGI come from the germline V gene (reference sequence). Germline trimming cut 2 bases from V and 0 bases from J; bases unmatched to any gene: 2. The CDR3 spans 15 residues.

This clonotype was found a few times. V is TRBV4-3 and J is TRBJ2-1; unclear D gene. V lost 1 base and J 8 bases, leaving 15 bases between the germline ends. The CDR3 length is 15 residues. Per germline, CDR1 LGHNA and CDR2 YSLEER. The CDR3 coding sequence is TGCGCCAGCAGCCAAGGCCGAGGTAATGGCTATGAGCAGTTCTTC. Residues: CASSQGRGNGYEQFF.

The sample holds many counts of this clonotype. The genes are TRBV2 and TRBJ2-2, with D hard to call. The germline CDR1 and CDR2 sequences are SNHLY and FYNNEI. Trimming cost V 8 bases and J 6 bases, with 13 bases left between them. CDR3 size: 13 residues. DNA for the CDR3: TGTGCCAGCGGCCACCAGATACCCGGGGAGCTGTTTTTT. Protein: CASGHQIPGELFF.

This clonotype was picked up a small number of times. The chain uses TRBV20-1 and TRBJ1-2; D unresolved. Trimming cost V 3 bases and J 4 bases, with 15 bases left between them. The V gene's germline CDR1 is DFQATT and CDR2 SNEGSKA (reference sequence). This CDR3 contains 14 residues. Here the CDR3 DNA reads TGCAGTGCTAGTCCCGGGAGTCGTTCCTATGGCTACACCTTC. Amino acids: CSASPGSRSYGYTF.

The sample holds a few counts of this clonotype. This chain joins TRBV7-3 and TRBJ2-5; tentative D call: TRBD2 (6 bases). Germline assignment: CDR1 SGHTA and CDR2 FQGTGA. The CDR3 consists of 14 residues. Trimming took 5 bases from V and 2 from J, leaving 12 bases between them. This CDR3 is CASSPGGTQETQYF. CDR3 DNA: TGTGCCAGCAGCCCCGGCGGGACTCAAGAGACCCAGTACTTC.

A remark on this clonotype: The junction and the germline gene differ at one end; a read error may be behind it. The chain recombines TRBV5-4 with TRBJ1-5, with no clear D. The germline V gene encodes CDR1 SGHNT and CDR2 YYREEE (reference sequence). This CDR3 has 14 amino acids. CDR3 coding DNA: TGTGCCAGCAGCAACGGAGGTAGCTATCAGCCCCAGCATTTT. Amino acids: CASSNGGSYQPQHF.

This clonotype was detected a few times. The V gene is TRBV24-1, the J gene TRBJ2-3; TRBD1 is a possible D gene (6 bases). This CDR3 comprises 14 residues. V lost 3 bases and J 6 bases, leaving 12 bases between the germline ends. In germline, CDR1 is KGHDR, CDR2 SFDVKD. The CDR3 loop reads CATSDPRGADTQYF. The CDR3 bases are TGTGCCACCAGTGATCCCAGGGGCGCGGATACGCAGTATTTT.

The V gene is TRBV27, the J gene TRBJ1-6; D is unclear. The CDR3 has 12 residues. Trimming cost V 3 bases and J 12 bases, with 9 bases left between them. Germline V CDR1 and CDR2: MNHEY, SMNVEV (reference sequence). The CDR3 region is CASSFTGGPLHF. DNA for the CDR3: TGTGCCAGCAGTTTCACCGGTGGACCCCTCCACTTT.

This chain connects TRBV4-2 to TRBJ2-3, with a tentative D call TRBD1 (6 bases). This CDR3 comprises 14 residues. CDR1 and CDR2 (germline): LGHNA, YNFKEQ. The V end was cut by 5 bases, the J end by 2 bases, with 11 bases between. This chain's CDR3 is CASSTGQVTDTQYF. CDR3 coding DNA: TGTGCCAGCAGCACGGGACAAGTCACAGATACGCAGTATTTT.

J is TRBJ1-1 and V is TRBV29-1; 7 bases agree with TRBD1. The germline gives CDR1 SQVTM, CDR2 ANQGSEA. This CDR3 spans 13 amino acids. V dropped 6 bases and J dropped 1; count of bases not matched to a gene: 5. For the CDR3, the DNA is TGCAGCGTAAACCAGGGGGGGAACACTGAAGCTTTCTTT. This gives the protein CSVNQGGNTEAFF.